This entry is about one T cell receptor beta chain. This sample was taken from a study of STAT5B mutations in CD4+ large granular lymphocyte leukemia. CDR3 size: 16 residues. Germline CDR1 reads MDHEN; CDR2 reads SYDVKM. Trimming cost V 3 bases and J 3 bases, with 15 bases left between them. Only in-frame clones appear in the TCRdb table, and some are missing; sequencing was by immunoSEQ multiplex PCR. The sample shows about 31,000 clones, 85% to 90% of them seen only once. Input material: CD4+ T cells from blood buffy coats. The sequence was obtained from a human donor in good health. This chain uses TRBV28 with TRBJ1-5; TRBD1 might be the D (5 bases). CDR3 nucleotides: TGTGCCAGCAGTTTCCGAACGTGGGGGGACAATCAGCCCCAGCATTTT. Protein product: CASSFRTWGDNQPQHF.